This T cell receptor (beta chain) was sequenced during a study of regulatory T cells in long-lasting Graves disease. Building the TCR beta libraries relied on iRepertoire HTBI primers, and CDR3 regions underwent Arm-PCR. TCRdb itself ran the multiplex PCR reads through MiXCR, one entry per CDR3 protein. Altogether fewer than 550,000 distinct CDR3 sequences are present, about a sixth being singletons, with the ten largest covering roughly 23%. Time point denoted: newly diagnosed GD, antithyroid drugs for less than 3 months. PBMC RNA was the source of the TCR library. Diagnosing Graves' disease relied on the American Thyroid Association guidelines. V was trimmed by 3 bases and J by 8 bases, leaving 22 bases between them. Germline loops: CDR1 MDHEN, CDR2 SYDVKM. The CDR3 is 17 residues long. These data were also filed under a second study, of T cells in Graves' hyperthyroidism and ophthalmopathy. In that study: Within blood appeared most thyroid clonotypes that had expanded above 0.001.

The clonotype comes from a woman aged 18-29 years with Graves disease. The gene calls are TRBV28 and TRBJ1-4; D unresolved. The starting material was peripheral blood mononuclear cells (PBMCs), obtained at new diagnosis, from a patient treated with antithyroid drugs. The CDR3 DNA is TGTGCCAGCAGTTTCTCCCCCGGGATTCCGATTCGGGAAAAACTGTTTTTT. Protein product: CASSFSPGIPIREKLFF.